This paragraph covers one TCR beta chain sequence. An end of the junction does not agree with germline; a read error may underlie this. CDR1 is SGHTA and CDR2 is FQGNSA in the germline V gene. This CDR3 spans 15 amino acids. The sample belongs to a study of T cells in Graves' hyperthyroidism and ophthalmopathy. RNA transcripts provided the source from which TCR beta CDR3 regions were amplified. The HTBI primer set was used in a first-round RT-PCR of the TCR CDR3. Each CDR3 protein gets one entry after TCRdb re-called the multiplex PCR reads with MiXCR. The profile covers over 700,000 distinct CDR3 sequences, with 38% appearing a single time and around 10% taken by the ten largest.

This chain connects TRBV7-2 to TRBJ2-7, with 7 nucleotides matching TRBD2. This sequence originates from a man aged 18-30 years with Graves' hyperthyroidism. Sequenced sample: blood. The CDR3 region is CASSQVPSGPYEQYF. CDR3 nucleotides: TGCGCCAGCAGCCAAGTCCCTAGCGGACCCTACGAGCAGTACTTC.